Following are 16 T cell receptor beta chains from one sample sequenced in a study of long-term antiretroviral therapy in people with HIV (dated by TCRdb to 2021 to 2024). The immunoSEQ hsTCRB v3.0 assay was used at survey level resolution to sequence the TRB variable region. Entries here come from immuneACCESS through TCRdb and include only in-frame sequences with V and J called. Some clones fail to appear in such tables; in the studies checked, an unresolved V gene covers under half of the shortfall, and the cause of the remainder is unknown. The sample has roughly 24,000 clones on record, 85% to 90% of them singletons. The biggest ten clones account for 7% to 8% of the sample. Sequences were derived from unsorted PBMCs, sampled 1.8 years before starting antiretroviral therapy. These receptor sequences come from a woman aged 25 to 45 with HIV.

This clone was observed once. V is TRBV5-4 and J is TRBJ2-5, with D tentatively TRBD1 (6 bases). The germline V and J ends were trimmed by 3 bases and 1 base, with 10 bases remaining between them. The CDR3 spans 14 residues. In germline, CDR1 is SGHNT, CDR2 YYREEE (reference sequence). The CDR3 sequence is CASSSQGFQETQYF. The CDR3 bases are TGTGCCAGCAGCTCACAGGGTTTCCAAGAGACCCAGTACTTC.

The chain has TRBV9 and TRBJ2-7; D is undetermined. The V end was cut by 2 bases, the J end by 5 bases, with 11 bases between. Looked up from germline, CDR1 is SGDLS and CDR2 is YYNGEE. This CDR3 has 13 residues. The DNA of the CDR3 is TGTGCCAGCAGCGTCACCGGCAACCACGAGCAGTACTTC. This translates into CASSVTGNHEQYF. Full variable domain (outside the CDR3, taken from reference TRBV9 and TRBJ2-7): DSGVTQTPKHLITATGQRVTLRCSPRSGDLSVYWYQQSLDQGLQFLIQYYNGEERAKGNILERFSAQQFPDLHSELNLSSLELGDSALYFCASSVTGNHEQYFGPGTRLTVT.

The chain has TRBV7-9 and TRBJ2-2; 9 bases are shared with TRBD2. The junction had 5 bases not matched to a gene; V was cut back by 1 base and J by 5 bases. The CDR3 runs 16 residues. CDR1 and CDR2 (germline): SEHNR, FQNEAQ (reference sequence). The CDR3 spells CASSLGASGDTGELFF. CDR3 in DNA: TGTGCCAGCAGCTTAGGGGCTAGCGGGGATACCGGGGAGCTGTTTTTT.

This rearrangement joins TRBV6-1 to TRBJ1-1, with D tentatively TRBD1 (5 bases). CDR3 length equals 16 residues. Trimming left V 2 bases short and J 1 base short, with 14 bases between. Germline V CDR1 and CDR2: MNHNS, SASEGT. CDR3 loop: CASSELIRQTNTEAFF. DNA of the CDR3: TGTGCCAGCAGTGAACTCATTCGACAGACGAACACTGAAGCTTTCTTT.

The chain joins TRBV5-5 to TRBJ1-1, with a weak D call TRBD1 (6 bases). Trimming removed 0 bases from V and 4 bases from J, with 13 bases in between. Germline V gene lookup returns CDR1 SGHKS and CDR2 YYEKEE (reference sequence). This CDR3 has 15 residues. The CDR3 sequence is CASSLVAGAVTEAFF. DNA of the CDR3: TGTGCCAGCAGCTTGGTGGCAGGGGCTGTCACTGAAGCTTTCTTT.

The gene calls are TRBV29-1 and TRBJ2-1; 7 positions agree with TRBD2. The CDR3 loop spans 15 amino acids. Germline lookup yields CDR1 SQVTM and CDR2 ANQGSEA. V shed 3 bases, J shed 9 bases, and the junction held 14 bases outside the gene matches. The CDR3 sequence is CSVEGSGLHGGEQFF. Written as DNA, the CDR3 is TGCAGCGTTGAGGGTAGCGGGTTACACGGGGGTGAGCAGTTCTTC.

This CDR3 is CASSLEGDYSYEQYV. The DNA of the CDR3 is TGTGCCAGCAGCTTGGAGGGGGATTACTCCTACGAGCAGTACGTC. The genes are TRBV5-6 and TRBJ2-7; tentative D call: TRBD1 (6 bases). The germline V gene encodes CDR1 SGHDT and CDR2 YYEEEE. V shed 0 bases and J shed 0 bases, with 10 bases lying between them. CDR3 length: 15 residues.

This rearrangement joins TRBV9 to TRBJ2-1; 10 bases fit TRBD1. CDR1 and CDR2 from the germline V gene are SGDLS and YYNGEE. This CDR3 comprises 15 residues. Trimming at V came to 4 bases and at J to 4 bases, leaving 5 bases not matched to a gene. The CDR3 region is CASSPRTGGYNEQFF. In DNA form, the CDR3 reads TGTGCCAGCAGCCCCAGGACAGGGGGATACAATGAGCAGTTCTTC. The complete variable domain, with remaining parts taken from reference TRBV9 and TRBJ2-1, reads DSGVTQTPKHLITATGQRVTLRCSPRSGDLSVYWYQQSLDQGLQFLIQYYNGEERAKGNILERFSAQQFPDLHSELNLSSLELGDSALYFCASSPRTGGYNEQFFGPGTRLTVL.

V gene TRBV30 combines with J gene TRBJ1-2, with 10 positions matching TRBD1. This CDR3 comprises 14 residues. With 5 bases clipped from V and 8 bases from J, the junction kept 11 bases outside the gene matches. Germline lookup yields CDR1 GTSNPN and CDR2 SVGIG (reference sequence). The CDR3 DNA reads as TGTGCCTGGTCGTCGACAGGGGGCTTTAGGGGCTACACCTTC. Protein sequence: CAWSSTGGFRGYTF.

The CDR3 sequence is CASSVGDRVNQPQHF. The CDR3 nucleotides read TGTGCCAGCAGCGTAGGGGACAGGGTCAATCAGCCCCAGCATTTT. This chain joins TRBV9 and TRBJ1-5, with TRBD1 matching 9 bases. J was trimmed by 3 bases and V by 0 bases; bases with no gene match: 1. Per the germline V gene, CDR1 is SGDLS and CDR2 is YYNGEE. The CDR3 length is 15 residues. The full variable domain, its missing parts supplied by reference TRBV9 and TRBJ1-5, is DSGVTQTPKHLITATGQRVTLRCSPRSGDLSVYWYQQSLDQGLQFLIQYYNGEERAKGNILERFSAQQFPDLHSELNLSSLELGDSALYFCASSVGDRVNQPQHFGDGTRLSIL.

DNA of the CDR3: TGTGCCTGGAGTGTAGTTTCAGTCCAAGAGACCCAGTACTTC. Amino acids: CAWSVVSVQETQYF. J is TRBJ2-5 and V is TRBV30; no clear D gene. Deletions cut 0 bases from V and 1 base from J, with 9 bases between. The CDR3 is 14 residues long. From germline, CDR1 is GTSNPN and CDR2 SVGIG (reference sequence). Full variable domain (remainder filled in from reference TRBV30 and TRBJ2-5): SQTIHQWPATLVQPVGSPLSLECTVEGTSNPNLYWYRQAAGRGLQLLFYSVGIGQISSEVPQNLSASRPQDRQFILSSKKLLLSDSGFYLCAWSVVSVQETQYFGPGTRLLVL.

V is TRBV9 and J is TRBJ1-4; D unclear. The germline gives CDR1 SGDLS, CDR2 YYNGEE. Between the trimmed V and J ends, which lost 3 bases and 7 bases, there was a span of 19 bases. CDR3 length: 16 residues. The CDR3 loop reads CASSGPTGVPGEKLFF. DNA of the CDR3: TGTGCCAGCAGCGGCCCAACTGGGGTACCCGGTGAAAAACTGTTTTTT.

This clone was observed a single time. CDR3 DNA: TGCAGCGTTAGCTTCGGAGCTGAAGCTTTCTTT. Protein product: CSVSFGAEAFF. The J gene is TRBJ1-1, the V gene TRBV29-1; D is undetermined. The CDR3 totals 11 residues. Germline V gene data show CDR1 as SQVTM and CDR2 as ANQGSEA. The V and J ends lost 5 bases and 6 bases respectively, with 10 bases between them.

The chain combines TRBV4-1 with TRBJ1-4, with 7 bases fitting TRBD1. V was clipped by 1 base and J by 4 bases; unmatched bases: 6. The CDR3 length is 16 residues. Germline CDR1 is MGHRA and CDR2 is YSYEKL. Written as DNA, the CDR3 is TGCGCCAGCAGCCAAGTTAGGACAGGCCGTAATGAAAAACTGTTTTTT. Protein: CASSQVRTGRNEKLFF.

The chain carries TRBV9 and TRBJ1-2; 9 nucleotides match TRBD1. The CDR3 loop spans 15 amino acids. From germline, CDR1 is SGDLS and CDR2 YYNGEE. Losses at the gene ends were 3 bases for V and 5 bases for J; bases not matched to a gene: 8. This chain's CDR3 is CASSDRQGVGYGYTF. The CDR3 DNA is TGTGCCAGCAGCGACAGACAGGGGGTAGGGTATGGCTACACCTTC.

In DNA, the CDR3 is TGCGCCAGCAGCCAAGCCGGCAGGGGATGTCTTGGGGAGACCCAGTACTTC. This encodes CASSQAGRGCLGETQYF. The chain has TRBV4-1 and TRBJ2-5; D is possibly TRBD1 (6 bases). CDR1 is MGHRA and CDR2 is YSYEKL in the germline V gene. The CDR3 is 17 amino acids. Trimming pared 1 base from V and 5 bases from J, leaving 20 bases between.